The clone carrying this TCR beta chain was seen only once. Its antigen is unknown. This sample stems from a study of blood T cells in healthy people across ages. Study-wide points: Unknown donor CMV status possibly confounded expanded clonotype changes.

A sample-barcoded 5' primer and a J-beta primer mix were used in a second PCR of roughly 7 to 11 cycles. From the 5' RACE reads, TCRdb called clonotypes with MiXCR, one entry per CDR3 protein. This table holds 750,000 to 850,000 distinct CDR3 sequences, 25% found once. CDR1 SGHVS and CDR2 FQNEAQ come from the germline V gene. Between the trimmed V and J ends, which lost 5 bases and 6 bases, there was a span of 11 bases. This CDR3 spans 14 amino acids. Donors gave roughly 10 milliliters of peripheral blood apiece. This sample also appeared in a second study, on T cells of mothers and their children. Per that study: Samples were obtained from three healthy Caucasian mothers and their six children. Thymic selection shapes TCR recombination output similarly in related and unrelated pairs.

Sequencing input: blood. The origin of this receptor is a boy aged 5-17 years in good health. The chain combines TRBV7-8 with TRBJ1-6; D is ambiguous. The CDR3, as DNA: TGTGCCAGCAGCCCCGGGCCCGTTAATTCACCCCTCCACTTT. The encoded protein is CASSPGPVNSPLHF.